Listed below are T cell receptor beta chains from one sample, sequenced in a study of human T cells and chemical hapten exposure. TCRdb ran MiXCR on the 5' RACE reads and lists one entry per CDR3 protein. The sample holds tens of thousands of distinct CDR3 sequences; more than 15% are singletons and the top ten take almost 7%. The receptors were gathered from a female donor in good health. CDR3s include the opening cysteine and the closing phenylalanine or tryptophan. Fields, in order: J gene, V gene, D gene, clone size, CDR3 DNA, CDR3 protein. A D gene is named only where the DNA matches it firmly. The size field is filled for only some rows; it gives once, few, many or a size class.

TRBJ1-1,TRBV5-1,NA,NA,TGCGCCAGCAGCCCCGGATCGACAGTCACTGAAGCTTTCTTT,CASSPGSTVTEAFF
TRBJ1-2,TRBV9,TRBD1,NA,TGTGCCAGCAGCGTAGGGACAGGCCTATTTAACTATGGCTACACCTTC,CASSVGTGLFNYGYTF
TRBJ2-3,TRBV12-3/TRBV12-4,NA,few,TGTGCCAGCAGTTTAGCGACTAGGAGCACAGATACGCAGTATTTT,CASSLATRSTDTQYF
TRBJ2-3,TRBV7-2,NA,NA,TGTGCCAGCAGCTTAAGGTCAGATACGCAGTATTTT,CASSLRSDTQYF
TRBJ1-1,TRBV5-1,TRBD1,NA,TGTGCCAGCAGCAGGGGGCGAGACACTGAAGCTTTCTTT,CASSRGRDTEAFF
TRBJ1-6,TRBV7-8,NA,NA,TGTGCCAGCAGCTTAGGAGGGGCAGTAAGATCACCCCTCCACTTT,CASSLGGAVRSPLHF
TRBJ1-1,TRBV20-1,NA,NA,TGCAGTGCTAGAGGCGGCGCTTGGGGCACTGAAGCTTTCTTT,CSARGGAWGTEAFF
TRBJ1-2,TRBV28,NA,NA,TGTGCCAGCGAGACAGGAGCCAACTATGGCTACACCTTC,CASETGANYGYTF
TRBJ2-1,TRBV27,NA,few,TGTGCCAGCAGCCTCTCCTCAAGCTCCTACAATGAGCAGTTCTTC,CASSLSSSSYNEQFF
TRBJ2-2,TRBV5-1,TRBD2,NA,TGCGCCAGCAGCTTGGTGACTAGCAGTGACACCGGGGAGCTGTTTTTT,CASSLVTSSDTGELFF
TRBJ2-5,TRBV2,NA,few,TGTGCCAGCAGCCTCCCGGCAGGTCGCCGCGTGGAGACCCAGTACTTC,CASSLPAGRRVETQYF
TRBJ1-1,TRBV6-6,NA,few,TGTGCCAGCAGTTCGAGGGTAGAGAGTGGAGCTTTCTTT,CASSSRVESGAFF
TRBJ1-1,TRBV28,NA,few,TGTGCCAGCAGCTCCGGCCACGGATACACTGAAGCTTTCTTT,CASSSGHGYTEAFF
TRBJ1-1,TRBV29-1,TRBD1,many,TGCAGCGTCGTCCCGGGACAGTGGAGAACCACTCGGGCTTTCTTT,CSVVPGQWRTTRAFF
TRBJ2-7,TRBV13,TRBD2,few,TGTGCCAGCAGCTTAGCGCTAGCGGGAGGGCCGGTCCGGGAGCAGTACTTC,CASSLALAGGPVREQYF
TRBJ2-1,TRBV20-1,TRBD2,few,TGCAGTGCTAGAGACCCGGGACTAGCGGGAGGGAAAGCAAACAATGAGCAGTTCTTC,CSARDPGLAGGKANNEQFF
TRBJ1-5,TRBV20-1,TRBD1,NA,TGCAGTGCTTCGACAGGGACGAGCAATCAGCCCCAGCATTTT,CSASTGTSNQPQHF
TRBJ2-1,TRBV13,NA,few,TGTGCCAGCAGCCCACAACTAGATTTGGTCGATGAGCAGTTCTTC,CASSPQLDLVDEQFF
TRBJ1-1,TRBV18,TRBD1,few,TGTGCCAGTAGGGGGCTCCAAGACAGCACTGAAGCTTTCTTT,CASRGLQDSTEAFF
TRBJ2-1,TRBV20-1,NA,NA,TGCAGTGCTGGAGACCCGACACCTAGGGAGAGTGAGCAGTTCTTC,CSAGDPTPRESEQFF
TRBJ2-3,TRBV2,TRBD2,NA,TGTGCCAGCTCAATCGGGGGGACTCACACAGATACGCAGTATTTT,CASSIGGTHTDTQYF
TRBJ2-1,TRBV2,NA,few,TGTGCCAGCAGTGGGGGTCGTGTCGGGCACTCCGATGAGCAGTTCTTC,CASSGGRVGHSDEQFF
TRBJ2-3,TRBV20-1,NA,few,TGCAGTGCTAGAGATCTGGGGGTAACTAGCACAGATACGCAGTATTTT,CSARDLGVTSTDTQYF
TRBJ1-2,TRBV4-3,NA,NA,TGCGCCAGCAGCCAAGAGGAGGGTTTAAACTATGGCTACACCTTC,CASSQEEGLNYGYTF
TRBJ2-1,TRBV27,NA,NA,TGTGCCAGCAGTTTATCCCGGGATGAGCAGTTCTTC,CASSLSRDEQFF
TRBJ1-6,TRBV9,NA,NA,TGTGCCAGCAACCTGATGGGACAAGTCAATTCACCCCTCCACTTT,CASNLMGQVNSPLHF
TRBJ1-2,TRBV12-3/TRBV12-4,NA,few,TGTGCCAGCAGTTTTGGGACCCGAAATCCCTATGGCTACACCTTC,CASSFGTRNPYGYTF
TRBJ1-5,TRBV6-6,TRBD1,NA,TGTGCCAGCAGTTACGGGACAGGTAGCAATCAGCCCCAGCATTTT,CASSYGTGSNQPQHF
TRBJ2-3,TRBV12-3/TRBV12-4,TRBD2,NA,TGTGCCAGCAGTTTAGGGTTAGCGGGGGGGCGAGATACGCAGTATTTT,CASSLGLAGGRDTQYF
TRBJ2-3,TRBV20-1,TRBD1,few,TGCAGTGCTTTATCGACAGGGGCGAGCACAGATACGCAGTATTTT,CSALSTGASTDTQYF
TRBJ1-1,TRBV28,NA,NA,TGTGCCAGCAGTTTAGGGGTCTCAACTGGAGGGGACACTGAAGCTTTCTTT,CASSLGVSTGGDTEAFF
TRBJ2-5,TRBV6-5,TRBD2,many,TGTGCCAGCAGTTACTCTAGTTTTGCTAGCGGGCTCCCTTCGTTGGAGACCCAGTACTTC,CASSYSSFASGLPSLETQYF
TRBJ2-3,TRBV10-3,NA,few,TGTGCCATCAGTGTCGAGATTTCTACAGAAACGCAGTATTTT,CAISVEISTETQYF
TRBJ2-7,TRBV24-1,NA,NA,TGTGCCACCAGTGAAACGGGGAACTCCTACGAGCAGTACTTC,CATSETGNSYEQYF